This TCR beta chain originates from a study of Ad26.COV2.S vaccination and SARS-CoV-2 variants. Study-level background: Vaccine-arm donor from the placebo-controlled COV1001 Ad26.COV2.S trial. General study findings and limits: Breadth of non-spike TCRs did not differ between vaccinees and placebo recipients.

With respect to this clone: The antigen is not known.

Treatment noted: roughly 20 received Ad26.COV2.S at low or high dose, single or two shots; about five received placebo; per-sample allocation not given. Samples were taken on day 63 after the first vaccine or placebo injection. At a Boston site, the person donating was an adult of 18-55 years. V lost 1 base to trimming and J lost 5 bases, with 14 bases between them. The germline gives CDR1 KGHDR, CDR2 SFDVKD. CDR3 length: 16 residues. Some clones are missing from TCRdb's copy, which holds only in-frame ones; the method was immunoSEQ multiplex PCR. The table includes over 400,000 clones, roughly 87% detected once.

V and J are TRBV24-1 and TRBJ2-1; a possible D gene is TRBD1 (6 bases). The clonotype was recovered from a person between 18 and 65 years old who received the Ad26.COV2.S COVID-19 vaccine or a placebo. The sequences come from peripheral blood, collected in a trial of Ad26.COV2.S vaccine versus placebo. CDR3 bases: TGTGCCACCAGTGATTTCCGCAGGGACACCCACAATGAGCAGTTCTTC. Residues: CATSDFRRDTHNEQFF.